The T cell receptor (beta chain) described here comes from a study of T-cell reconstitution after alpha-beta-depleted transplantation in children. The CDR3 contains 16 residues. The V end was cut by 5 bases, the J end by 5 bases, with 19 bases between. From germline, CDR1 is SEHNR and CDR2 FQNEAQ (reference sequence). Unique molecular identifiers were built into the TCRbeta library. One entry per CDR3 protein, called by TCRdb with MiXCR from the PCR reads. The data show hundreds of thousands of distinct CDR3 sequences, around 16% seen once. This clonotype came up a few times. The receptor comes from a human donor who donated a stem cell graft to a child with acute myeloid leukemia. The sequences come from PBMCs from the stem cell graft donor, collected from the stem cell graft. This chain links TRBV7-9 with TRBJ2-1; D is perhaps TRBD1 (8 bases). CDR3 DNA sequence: TGTGCCAGCAGCACCTACAGGGGGGGGTTCCACAATGAGCAGTTCTTC. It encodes CASSTYRGGFHNEQFF. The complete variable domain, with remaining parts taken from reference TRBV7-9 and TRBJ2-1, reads DTGVSQNPRHKITKRGQNVTFRCDPISEHNRLYWYRQTLGQGPEFLTYFQNEAQLEKSRLLSDRFSAERPKGSFSTLEIQRTEQGDSAMYLCASSTYRGGFHNEQFFGPGTRLTVL.